The clone carrying this T cell receptor beta chain was found many times. The same CDR3 is also encoded by other DNA sequences in this sample. This specimen comes from a study of PD-1 blockade in classical Hodgkin lymphoma. Following autologous stem cell transplantation, relapse occurred in every patient, and exposure to brentuximab vedotin varied. Complete response, partial response or progressive disease constituted the best responses recorded. From germline, CDR1 is MNHEY and CDR2 SVGAGI. The CDR3 length is 14 residues. The V gene end was trimmed by 3 bases and the J gene end by 1 base; junction bases not matched to a gene: 1. Sequenced by immunoSEQ multiplex PCR; TCRdb stores in-frame clones only, minus some. The sample records around 150,000 clones, 78% being singletons.

The V gene is TRBV6-5, the J gene TRBJ1-2, with 8 bases identical to TRBD1. The clonotype was recovered from a human donor with classical Hodgkin lymphoma. Specimen: peripheral blood mononuclear cells (PBMCs), collected before the second cycle of nivolumab. CDR3 sequence (DNA): TGTGCCAGCAGTTATGACAGGGGTAACTATGGCTACACCTTC. Translating it yields CASSYDRGNYGYTF.